This T cell receptor (beta chain) was obtained from a study of CD8 T cells in Susac syndrome. Whole-study context: Roughly six sequenced Susac syndrome patients had clinically active disease, while 8 or 9 were in remission.

Whole-study results and caveats: Within Susac syndrome CD4+ T cell repertoires, clonal expansion was not evident.

A quantity of 0.5 to 1 ug RNA underwent reverse transcription using random hexamers. TCRdb analysed the immunoSEQ multiplex PCR reads with MiXCR anew, one entry per CDR3 protein. This table has roughly 190,000 distinct CDR3 sequences, 90% to 96% appearing once. The CDR3 extends over 15 amino acids. With 5 bases removed from V and 9 bases from J, the gap between germline ends came to 23 bases. CDR1 SGHTA and CDR2 FQGNSA come from the germline V gene. Comments on this clonotype: Its antigen is unidentified.

This TCR came from a human donor with Susac syndrome. The J gene is TRBJ2-7, the V gene TRBV7-2; perhaps D is TRBD1 or TRBD2 (5 bases each). Specimen: CD4+ T cells from PBMCs. DNA for the CDR3: TGTGCCAGCAGCCCCCGAGTCGACAATCCTGGGGGGCAGTACTTC. This codes for CASSPRVDNPGGQYF.